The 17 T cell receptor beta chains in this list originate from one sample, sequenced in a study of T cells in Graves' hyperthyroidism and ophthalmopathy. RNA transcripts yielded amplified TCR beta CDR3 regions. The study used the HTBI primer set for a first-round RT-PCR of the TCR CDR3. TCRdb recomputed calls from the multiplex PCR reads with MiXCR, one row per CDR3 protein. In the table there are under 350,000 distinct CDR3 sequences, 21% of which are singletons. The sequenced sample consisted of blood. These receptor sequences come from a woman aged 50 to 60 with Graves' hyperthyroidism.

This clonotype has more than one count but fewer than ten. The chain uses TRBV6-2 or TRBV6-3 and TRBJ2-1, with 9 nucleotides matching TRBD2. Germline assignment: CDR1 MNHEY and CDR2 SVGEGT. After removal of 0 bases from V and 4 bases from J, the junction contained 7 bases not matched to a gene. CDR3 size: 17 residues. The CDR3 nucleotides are TGTGCCAGCAGTTACTCGACTACTAGCGGGTATTACAATGAGCAGTTCTTC. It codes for CASSYSTTSGYYNEQFF.

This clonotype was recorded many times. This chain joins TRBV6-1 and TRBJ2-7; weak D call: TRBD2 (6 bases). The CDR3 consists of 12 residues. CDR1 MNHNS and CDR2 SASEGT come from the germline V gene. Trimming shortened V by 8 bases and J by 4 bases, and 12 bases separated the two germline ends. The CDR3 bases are TGTGCCAGCGCCGCGGGAAGGTACGAGCAGTACTTC. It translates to CASAAGRYEQYF.

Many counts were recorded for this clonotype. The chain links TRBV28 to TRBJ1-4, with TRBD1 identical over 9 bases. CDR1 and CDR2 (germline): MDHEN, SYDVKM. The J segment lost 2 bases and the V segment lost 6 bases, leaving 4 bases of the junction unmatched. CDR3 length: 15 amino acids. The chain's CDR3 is CASSRTGGTNEKLFF. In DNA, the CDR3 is TGTGCCAGCAGCCGTACAGGGGGCACTAATGAAAAACTGTTTTTT.

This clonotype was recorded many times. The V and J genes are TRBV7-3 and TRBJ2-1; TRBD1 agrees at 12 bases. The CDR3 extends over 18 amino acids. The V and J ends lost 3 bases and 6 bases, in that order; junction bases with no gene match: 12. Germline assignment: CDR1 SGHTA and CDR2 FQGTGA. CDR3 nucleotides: TGTGCCAGCAGCTTGAGGGACAGGGGGCGTTGGTCCGGCAATGAGCAGTTCTTC. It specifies CASSLRDRGRWSGNEQFF. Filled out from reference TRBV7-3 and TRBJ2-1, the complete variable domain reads GAGVSQTPSNKVTEKGKYVELRCDPISGHTALYWYRQSLGQGPEFLIYFQGTGAADDSGLPNDRFFAVRPEGSVSTLKIQRTERGDSAVYLCASSLRDRGRWSGNEQFFGPGTRLTVL.

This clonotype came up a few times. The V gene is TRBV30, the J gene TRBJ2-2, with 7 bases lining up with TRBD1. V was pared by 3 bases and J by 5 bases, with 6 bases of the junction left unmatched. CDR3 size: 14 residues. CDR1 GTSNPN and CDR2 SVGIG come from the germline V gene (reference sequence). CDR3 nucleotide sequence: TGTGCCTGGAGATCGGACAGGTTAACCGGGGAGCTGTTTTTT. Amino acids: CAWRSDRLTGELFF.

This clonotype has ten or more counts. DNA of the CDR3: TGTGCCAGCAGTGTAAGGGACGACTTCGGTGAGCAGTTCTTC. Residues: CASSVRDDFGEQFF. The rearrangement joins TRBV2 to TRBJ2-1, with D perhaps assigned TRBD1 or TRBD2 (5 bases each). Per the germline V gene, CDR1 is SNHLY and CDR2 is FYNNEI. The CDR3 contains 14 residues. V was shortened by 4 bases and J by 9 bases, with 16 bases between the two germline ends.

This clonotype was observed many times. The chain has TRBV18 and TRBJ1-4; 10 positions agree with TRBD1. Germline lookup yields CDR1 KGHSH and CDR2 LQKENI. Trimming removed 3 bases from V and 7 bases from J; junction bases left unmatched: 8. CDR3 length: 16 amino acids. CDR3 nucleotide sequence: TGTGCCAGCTCACCCACGGGGACAGGGGATCCTGAAAAACTGTTTTTT. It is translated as CASSPTGTGDPEKLFF.

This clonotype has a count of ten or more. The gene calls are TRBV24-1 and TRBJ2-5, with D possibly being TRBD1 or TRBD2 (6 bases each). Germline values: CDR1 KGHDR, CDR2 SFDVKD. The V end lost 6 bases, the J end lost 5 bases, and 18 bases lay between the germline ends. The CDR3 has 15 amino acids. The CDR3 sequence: CATSPEGGSRETQYF. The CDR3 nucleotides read TGTGCCACCAGTCCAGAGGGGGGAAGTCGGGAGACCCAGTACTTC.

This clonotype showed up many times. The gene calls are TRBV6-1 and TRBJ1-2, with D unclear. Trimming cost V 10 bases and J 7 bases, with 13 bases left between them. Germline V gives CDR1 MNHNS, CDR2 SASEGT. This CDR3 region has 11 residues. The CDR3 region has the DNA TGTGCCACCCGGAGAACAGTTGGCTACACCTTC. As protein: CATRRTVGYTF.

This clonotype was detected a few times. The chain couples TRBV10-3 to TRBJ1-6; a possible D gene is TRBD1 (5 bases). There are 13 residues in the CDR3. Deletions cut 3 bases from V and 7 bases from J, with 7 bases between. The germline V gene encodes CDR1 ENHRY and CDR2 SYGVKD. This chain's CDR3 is CAISDRQNSPLHF. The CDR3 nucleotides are TGTGCCATCAGTGACCGACAGAATTCACCCCTCCACTTT.

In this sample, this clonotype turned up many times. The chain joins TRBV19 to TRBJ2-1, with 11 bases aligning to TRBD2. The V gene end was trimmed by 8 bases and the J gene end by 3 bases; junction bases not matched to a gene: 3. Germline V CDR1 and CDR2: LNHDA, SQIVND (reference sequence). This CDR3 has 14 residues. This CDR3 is CASQGLADYNEQFF. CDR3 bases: TGTGCCAGTCAGGGACTAGCGGACTACAATGAGCAGTTCTTC.

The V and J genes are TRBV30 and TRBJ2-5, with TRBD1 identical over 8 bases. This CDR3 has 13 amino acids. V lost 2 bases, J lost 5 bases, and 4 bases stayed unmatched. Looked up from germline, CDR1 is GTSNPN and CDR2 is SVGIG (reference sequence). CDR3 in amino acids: CAWSPRQGETQYF. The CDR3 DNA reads TGTGCCTGGAGTCCCCGACAGGGGGAGACCCAGTACTTC.

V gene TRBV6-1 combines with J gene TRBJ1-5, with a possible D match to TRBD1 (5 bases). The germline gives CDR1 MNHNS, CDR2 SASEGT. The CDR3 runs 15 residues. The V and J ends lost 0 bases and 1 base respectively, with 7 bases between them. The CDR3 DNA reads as TGTGCCAGCAGTGAAGCGGCAGGGAGCAATCAGCCCCAGCATTTT. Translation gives CASSEAAGSNQPQHF.

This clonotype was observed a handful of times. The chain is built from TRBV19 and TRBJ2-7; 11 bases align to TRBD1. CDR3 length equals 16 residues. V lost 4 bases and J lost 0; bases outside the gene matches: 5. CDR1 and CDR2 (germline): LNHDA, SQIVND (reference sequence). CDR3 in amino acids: CASSTIGTGGSYEQYF. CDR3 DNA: TGTGCCAGTAGTACAATTGGGACAGGGGGCTCCTACGAGCAGTACTTC.

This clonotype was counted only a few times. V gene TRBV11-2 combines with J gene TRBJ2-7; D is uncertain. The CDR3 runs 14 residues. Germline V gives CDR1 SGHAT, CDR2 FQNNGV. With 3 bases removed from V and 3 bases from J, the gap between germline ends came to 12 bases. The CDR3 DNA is TGTGCCAGCAGCTTGGTCGGGCTGTTCTACGAGCAGTACTTC. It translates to CASSLVGLFYEQYF.

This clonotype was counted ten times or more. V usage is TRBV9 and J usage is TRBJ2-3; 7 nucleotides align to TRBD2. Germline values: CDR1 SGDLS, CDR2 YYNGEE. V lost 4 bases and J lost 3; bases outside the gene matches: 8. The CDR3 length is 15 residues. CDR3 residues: CASSTYGGGTDTQYF. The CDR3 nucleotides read TGTGCCAGCAGCACCTACGGGGGAGGGACAGATACGCAGTATTTT.

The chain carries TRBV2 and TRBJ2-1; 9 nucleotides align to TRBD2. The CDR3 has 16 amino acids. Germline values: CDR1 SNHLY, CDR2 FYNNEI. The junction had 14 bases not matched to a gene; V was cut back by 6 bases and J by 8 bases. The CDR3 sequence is CASSEFRLAGRDEQFF. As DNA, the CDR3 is TGTGCCAGCAGCGAATTCAGGCTAGCGGGGAGGGATGAGCAGTTCTTC.